These T cell receptor beta chains were read from a single sample in a study of T cell responses to AZD1222 COVID-19 vaccine. TCRdb keeps only in-frame clones here, not all; method: immunoSEQ multiplex PCR. The table includes about 150,000 clones, 88% detected once. The specimen comprised peripheral blood, sampled on day 0 of AZD1222 vaccination. The receptors stem from an adult in good health. Both conserved end residues are part of each CDR3. D genes are given only for firm matches. Expanded clones get a size class; other rows say once, few or many, or leave the size out.

j_call clone_size v_call d_call cdr3_aa cdr3_nt
TRBJ2-6 NA TRBV2 TRBD1 CARAGTGSSGANVLTF TGTGCCAGGGCCGGGACAGGGAGCTCTGGGGCCAACGTCCTGACTTTC
TRBJ2-7 NA TRBV19 TRBD2 CASKAGGTSYEQYF TGTGCCAGTAAAGCGGGGGGGACCTCCTACGAGCAGTACTTC
TRBJ2-2 NA TRBV5-5 NA CASSLGLDRIRTGELFF TGTGCCAGCAGCTTGGGGCTAGACCGTATAAGGACCGGGGAGCTGTTTTTT
TRBJ2-1 NA TRBV5-1 NA CASSPGASSYNEQFF TGCGCCAGCAGCCCGGGGGCGAGCTCCTACAATGAGCAGTTCTTC
TRBJ1-3 NA TRBV2 NA CASIGGGNTIYF TGTGCCAGCATCGGCGGGGGAAACACCATATATTTT
TRBJ1-2 NA TRBV2 NA CASTEGRGAYGYTF TGTGCCAGCACCGAGGGTCGGGGGGCCTATGGCTACACCTTC
TRBJ1-1 NA TRBV3-1/TRBV3-2 NA CASSQGGMGNTEAFF TGTGCCAGCAGCCAAGGGGGGATGGGAAACACTGAAGCTTTCTTT
TRBJ2-7 NA TRBV10-3 TRBD2 CAISGASGGAGSYEQYF TGTGCCATCAGTGGTGCTAGCGGGGGAGCCGGCTCCTACGAGCAGTACTTC
TRBJ2-7 NA TRBV11-1 TRBD1 CASSLGRAGGAGEQYF TGTGCCAGCAGCTTGGGTCGGGCAGGGGGCGCGGGAGAGCAGTACTTC
TRBJ2-5 NA TRBV11-2 NA CASSFPGGQETQYF TGTGCCAGCAGCTTCCCAGGGGGGCAGGAGACCCAGTACTTC
TRBJ2-2 NA TRBV19 TRBD1 CASRPGQGNTGELFF TGTGCCAGTAGACCCGGACAGGGGAACACCGGGGAGCTGTTTTTT
TRBJ1-4 NA TRBV28 NA CASSLSVALGKLFF TGTGCCAGCAGTTTATCAGTTGCGCTTGGAAAACTGTTTTTT
TRBJ1-1 NA TRBV7-9 NA CASSPPGLNTEAFF TGTGCCAGCAGCCCCCCCGGATTGAACACTGAAGCTTTCTTT
TRBJ2-2 NA TRBV6-2/TRBV6-3 NA CASSYSSEGKDTGELFF TGTGCCAGCAGTTACTCGAGTGAGGGGAAAGACACCGGGGAGCTGTTTTTT
TRBJ2-1 once TRBV19 TRBD2 CASRLAGDPYNEQFF TGTGCCAGTAGACTAGCGGGGGACCCCTACAATGAGCAGTTCTTC
TRBJ1-6 NA TRBV2 NA CASSEREGFYSPLHF TGTGCCAGCAGTGAAAGGGAAGGATTCTATTCACCCCTCCACTTT
TRBJ1-1 NA TRBV7-8 TRBD1 CASSLRQGRGNTEAFF TGTGCCAGCAGCCTCCGACAGGGTAGAGGGAACACTGAAGCTTTCTTT
TRBJ1-1 once TRBV19 NA CASSGRESGAEAFF TGTGCCAGTAGTGGCCGGGAGAGTGGGGCTGAAGCTTTCTTT
TRBJ1-3 NA TRBV5-1 NA CASSLSTGLGSGNTIYF TGCGCCAGCAGCTTGTCGACAGGCTTAGGCTCTGGAAACACCATATATTTT
TRBJ2-7 NA TRBV4-1 TRBD1 CASSQGDRGSDEQYF TGCGCCAGCAGCCAGGGGGACAGGGGGAGCGACGAGCAGTACTTC
TRBJ2-2 once TRBV6-5 TRBD1 CASRLTGNGELFF TGTGCCAGCAGATTGACAGGGAACGGGGAGCTGTTTTTT
TRBJ2-5 NA TRBV6-2/TRBV6-3 NA CASSYTVGTQYF TGTGCCAGCAGTTACACAGTAGGGACCCAGTACTTC
TRBJ1-1 few TRBV6-2/TRBV6-3 NA CASSYAGGFTEAFF TGTGCCAGCAGTTACGCCGGGGGGTTCACTGAAGCTTTCTTT
TRBJ2-5 NA TRBV4-3 TRBD1 CASSPNPRQGAETQYF TGCGCCAGCAGCCCTAACCCGCGGCAGGGGGCGGAGACCCAGTACTTC
TRBJ2-3 few TRBV7-2 NA CASSPFPRGPDTQYF TGTGCCAGCAGCCCCTTCCCCAGGGGACCAGATACGCAGTATTTT
TRBJ2-7 NA TRBV5-1 TRBD2 CASSYHDYGGEQYF TGCGCCAGCAGCTACCACGACTACGGGGGGGAGCAGTACTTC
TRBJ2-1 NA TRBV5-1 NA CASSLEAGLHNEQFF TGCGCCAGCAGCTTGGAGGCAGGGTTACACAATGAGCAGTTCTTC
TRBJ1-1 NA TRBV3-1/TRBV3-2 NA CASSSTMNTEAFF TGTGCCAGCAGCTCTACTATGAACACTGAAGCTTTCTTT
TRBJ1-4 NA TRBV4-1 NA CASSQTGSRYEKLFF TGCGCCAGCAGCCAAACGGGCTCCCGTTATGAAAAACTGTTTTTT
TRBJ1-5 NA TRBV7-2 TRBD1 CASSSGQGSNQPQHF TGTGCCAGCAGCTCCGGACAGGGGAGCAATCAGCCCCAGCATTTT
TRBJ1-2 NA TRBV5-1 NA CASSPGDNYGYTF TGCGCCAGCAGCCCTGGGGACAACTATGGCTACACCTTC
TRBJ2-5 NA TRBV28 NA CASSSIGRETQYF TGTGCCAGCAGTTCTATAGGGCGGGAGACCCAGTACTTC
TRBJ2-1 NA TRBV5-1 NA CASSSQGNNEQFF TGCGCCAGCAGCTCGCAGGGAAACAATGAGCAGTTCTTC
TRBJ1-4 NA TRBV5-1 NA CASSLEGQGREKLFF TGCGCCAGCAGCTTGGAGGGGCAGGGACGCGAAAAACTGTTTTTT
TRBJ1-6 NA TRBV7-6 TRBD1 CASSLEAAGQGNSPLHF TGTGCCAGCAGCTTAGAAGCCGCGGGACAGGGGAATTCACCCCTCCACTTT
TRBJ2-7 NA TRBV28 TRBD1 CASSGEGAWYEQYF TGTGCCAGCAGTGGCGAGGGGGCCTGGTACGAGCAGTACTTC
TRBJ2-7 NA TRBV6-2/TRBV6-3 TRBD1 CASSDRGNEQYF TGTGCCAGCAGCGACAGGGGTAACGAGCAGTACTTC
TRBJ2-2 NA TRBV5-4 TRBD2 CASSLASGGPNTGELFF TGTGCCAGCAGCTTGGCTAGCGGGGGCCCGAACACCGGGGAGCTGTTTTTT
TRBJ2-2 few TRBV27 NA CASSLNTGELFF TGTGCCAGCAGTTTGAACACCGGGGAGCTGTTTTTT
TRBJ1-6 NA TRBV19 NA CASSIGLWVRELVDSPLHF TGTGCCAGTAGTATAGGCTTATGGGTAAGGGAACTGGTGGATTCACCCCTCCACTTT
TRBJ2-5 NA TRBV6-2/TRBV6-3 NA CASSALAGARETQYF TGTGCCAGCAGCGCATTGGCGGGGGCGCGGGAGACCCAGTACTTC
TRBJ1-1 NA TRBV6-5 NA CASSYRGGTEAFF TGTGCCAGCAGTTACAGAGGGGGAACTGAAGCTTTCTTT
TRBJ2-5 NA TRBV2 NA CASSRMGAGETQYF TGTGCCAGCAGTCGTATGGGGGCCGGGGAGACCCAGTACTTC
TRBJ2-5 NA TRBV6-5 NA CASSYSGGQETQYF TGTGCCAGCAGTTACTCGGGAGGCCAAGAGACCCAGTACTTC
TRBJ2-7 NA TRBV20-1 TRBD1 CSAYRGYEQYF TGCAGTGCCTACAGGGGTTACGAGCAGTACTTC
TRBJ1-5 NA TRBV19 NA CASTDSGTYSNQPQHF TGTGCCTCAACGGACAGCGGAACATATAGCAATCAGCCCCAGCATTTT
TRBJ2-7 NA TRBV7-9 TRBD2 CASSQTSGGYYEQYF TGTGCCAGCAGCCAGACTAGCGGGGGGTACTACGAGCAGTACTTC
TRBJ2-7 NA TRBV28 TRBD1 CASASRTGTQEQYF TGTGCCAGCGCTTCGAGGACAGGGACTCAAGAGCAGTACTTC
TRBJ2-3 few TRBV27 TRBD2 CASSFGGETDTQYF TGTGCCAGCAGTTTTGGGGGGGAGACAGATACGCAGTATTTT
TRBJ1-2 NA TRBV6-2/TRBV6-3 TRBD1 CASSRDSYGYTF TGTGCCAGCAGTCGGGACAGCTATGGCTACACCTTC
TRBJ2-7 NA TRBV25-1 NA CASSEPSDPYEQYF TGTGCCAGCAGTGAACCCTCCGACCCTTACGAGCAGTACTTC